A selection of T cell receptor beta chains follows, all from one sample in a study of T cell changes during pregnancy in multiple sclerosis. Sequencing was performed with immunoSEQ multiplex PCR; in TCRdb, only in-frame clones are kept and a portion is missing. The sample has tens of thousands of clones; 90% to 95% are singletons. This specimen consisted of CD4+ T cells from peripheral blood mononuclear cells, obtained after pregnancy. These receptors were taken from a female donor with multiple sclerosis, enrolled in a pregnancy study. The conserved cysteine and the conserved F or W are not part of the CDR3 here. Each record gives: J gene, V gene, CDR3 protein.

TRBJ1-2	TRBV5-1	ASSPRRAPNYGYT
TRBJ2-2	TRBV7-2	ASSFRQGNTGELF
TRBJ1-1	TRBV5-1	ASSPDMNTEAF
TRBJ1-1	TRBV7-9	ASSRDTLNTEAF
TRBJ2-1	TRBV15	ATSRGGGSSDEQF
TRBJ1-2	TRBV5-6	ASSVGQGLEGYT
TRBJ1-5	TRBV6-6	ATYGGHNQPQH
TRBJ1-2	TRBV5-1	ASSLAEGDGYGYT
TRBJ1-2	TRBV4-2	ASSRGNGYT
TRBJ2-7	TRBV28	ASKTSGRGGEQY
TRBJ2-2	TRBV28	ASSLTGALDRELF
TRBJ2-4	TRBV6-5	ASSRSGTKNIQY
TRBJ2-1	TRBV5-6	ASSLRGLADSYNEQF
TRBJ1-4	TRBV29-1	SVSSGGRGKLF
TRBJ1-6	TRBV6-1	ASSAASSYNSPLH
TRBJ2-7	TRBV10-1	ASSATSGRWDEQY
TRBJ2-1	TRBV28	ASSPRANEQF
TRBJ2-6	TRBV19	ASFPGTASSGANVLT